These 30 T cell receptor beta chains were all obtained from the same sample, sequenced in a study of CXCR3-negative and CXCR3-positive naive CD8 T cells. UMI-labeled 5' RACE TRB cDNA libraries were prepared from the cells. TCRdb re-called the 5' RACE reads; every CDR3 protein appears as one record, without DNA. The listing records about 90,000 distinct CDR3 sequences. What was sequenced was naive CXCR3- CD8+ T cells from blood. Subset given: CD45RO-CCR7+CD27+CD95- naive CD8+ T cells lacking CXCR3 (TNR3-). These receptors came from a human donor in good health. Some clones in this sample may be carry-over from other donors' samples.

V usage is TRBV20-1 and J usage is TRBJ2-3; without DNA, the TCRdb call of TRBD1 cannot be checked. Germline V CDR1 and CDR2: DFQATT, SNEGSKA (reference sequence). This CDR3 contains 13 residues. The chain's CDR3 is CSAGAGRTDTQYF.

This chain connects TRBV29-1 to TRBJ2-7; TCRdb selects TRBD2, and the lack of DNA leaves this call unchecked. This CDR3 is built from 12 residues. The germline V gene encodes CDR1 SQVTM and CDR2 ANQGSEA. Here the CDR3 reads CSVDGGEYEQYF.

This chain joins TRBV5-5 and TRBJ1-2; TCRdb gives TRBD1 as the D gene, but with no DNA this cannot be confirmed. The CDR3 extends over 16 amino acids. The germline V gene encodes CDR1 SGHKS and CDR2 YYEKEE (reference sequence). The CDR3 sequence is CSSKVGDRTTNYGYTF.

The chain links TRBV27 to TRBJ2-7; no DNA is available, so the TRBD1 call from TCRdb remains unchecked. The CDR3 is 14 amino acids. Germline CDR1 MNHEY, CDR2 SMNVEV (reference sequence). The CDR3: CASSIPGSGGEQYF.

V and J are TRBV29-1 and TRBJ2-7. The CDR3 consists of 11 residues. Per germline, CDR1 SQVTM and CDR2 ANQGSEA. This chain's CDR3 is CSVGTAYEQYF.

J is TRBJ1-2 and V is TRBV29-1; TCRdb gives TRBD1 as the D gene, but with no DNA this cannot be confirmed. The length of the CDR3 is 14 residues. CDR1 and CDR2 (germline): SQVTM, ANQGSEA. CDR3 sequence reads: CSVGAPDSGNGYTF.

This chain joins TRBV27 and TRBJ1-1; without DNA, the TCRdb call of TRBD1 cannot be checked. Germline assignment: CDR1 MNHEY and CDR2 SMNVEV (reference sequence). This CDR3 contains 13 residues. The CDR3 here is CASSYLGGPGDFF.

The rearrangement joins TRBV12-3 or TRBV12-4 to TRBJ2-2. This CDR3 spans 15 amino acids. This CDR3 is CASSLAGWWGGELFF.

V usage is TRBV3-1 and J usage is TRBJ2-1; with no DNA, the TCRdb D assignment of TRBD2 cannot be verified. This CDR3 comprises 14 residues. Germline V CDR1 and CDR2: LGHDT, YNNKEL (reference sequence). The CDR3 loop is CASAPIAEAYEQFF.

The chain is built from TRBV9 and TRBJ2-1; there is no DNA to check the TCRdb D call of TRBD2. This CDR3 is 15 amino acids long. Germline CDR1 SGDLS, CDR2 YYNGEE. CDR3 sequence reads: CASNLAGLSYNEQFF.

CDR3 residues: CASSQALDGTGELFF. This chain links TRBV4-2 with TRBJ2-2. The CDR3 extends over 15 amino acids. CDR1 and CDR2 (germline): LGHNA, YNFKEQ.

The chain uses TRBV20-1 and TRBJ2-4. Germline assignment: CDR1 DFQATT and CDR2 SNEGSKA (reference sequence). This CDR3 is built from 13 residues. This CDR3 reads CSAHQVTENIQYF.

The chain carries TRBV6-5 and TRBJ2-5; TCRdb reports TRBD1, a call that lacks DNA to check it against. The V gene's germline CDR1 is MNHEY and CDR2 SVGAGI. CDR3 size: 11 residues. The CDR3: CASSSGETQYF.

The chain combines TRBV29-1 with TRBJ2-1. The CDR3 is 11 residues long. Germline V gene data show CDR1 as SQVTM and CDR2 as ANQGSEA. CDR3 sequence: CSVDEGNEQFF.

The chain has TRBV7-2 and TRBJ2-1; the TRBD2 assignment by TCRdb is unverifiable without DNA. This CDR3 is 15 amino acids long. Germline V gives CDR1 SGHTA, CDR2 FQGNSA. The chain's CDR3 is CASSVLAGGWNEQFF.

This chain links TRBV20-1 with TRBJ2-7; TCRdb's D gene call, TRBD2, goes unchecked for lack of DNA. CDR1 DFQATT and CDR2 SNEGSKA come from the germline V gene (reference sequence). CDR3 length: 14 amino acids. CDR3 sequence reads: CSAPMAGGPSEQYF.

This chain joins TRBV6-5 and TRBJ2-7; TCRdb gives TRBD1 as the D gene, but with no DNA this cannot be confirmed. The CDR3 totals 15 residues. The V gene's germline CDR1 is MNHEY and CDR2 SVGAGI. This CDR3 is CASSPGQGSSYEQYF.

This sequence joins TRBV6-2 or TRBV6-3 and TRBJ1-2; without DNA, the TCRdb call of TRBD1 cannot be checked. Germline values: CDR1 MNHEY, CDR2 SVGEGT. The CDR3 runs to 14 residues. The CDR3 here is CASSYSPWNYGYTF.

V usage is TRBV29-1 and J usage is TRBJ1-1. The CDR3 loop spans 13 amino acids. Germline assignment: CDR1 SQVTM and CDR2 ANQGSEA. The CDR3 spells CSATARGGAEAFF.

This CDR3 reads CASSFQFTGELFF. V and J are TRBV28 and TRBJ2-2. CDR3 length: 13 residues. CDR1 and CDR2 from the germline V gene are MDHEN and SYDVKM.

The rearrangement links TRBV12-3 or TRBV12-4 to TRBJ2-3; the TRBD1 assignment by TCRdb is unverifiable without DNA. There are 19 residues in the CDR3. CDR3 in amino acids: CASSPPLGTLGGDPDTQYF.

This chain joins TRBV4-1 and TRBJ1-1; TCRdb selects TRBD1, and the lack of DNA leaves this call unchecked. CDR1 is MGHRA, CDR2 YSYEKL, per germline. This CDR3 comprises 15 residues. CDR3: CASSPLGGEGTEAFF.

The chain has TRBV4-2 and TRBJ2-7; absent DNA, TCRdb's TRBD1 call cannot be checked. The CDR3 consists of 14 residues. Germline V gene sequence: CDR1 LGHNA, CDR2 YNFKEQ. CDR3 region: CASSQEGGAYEQYF.

The V gene is TRBV25-1, the J gene TRBJ2-4; TCRdb indicates TRBD1, and absent DNA this call remains unverified. The CDR3 totals 13 residues. CDR1 and CDR2 (germline): MGHDK, SYGVNS. CDR3 protein: CASSGKGEDIQYF.

The J gene is TRBJ1-1, the V gene TRBV12-3 or TRBV12-4; absent DNA, TCRdb's TRBD1 call cannot be checked. The CDR3 loop spans 15 amino acids. CDR3 residues: CASKRDRGWNTEAFF.

The chain joins TRBV2 to TRBJ2-1; TCRdb calls TRBD1, which cannot be checked without DNA. CDR1 is SNHLY, CDR2 FYNNEI, per germline. This CDR3 contains 18 residues. CDR3 loop: CASSESTGTGSRLNEQFF.

The V gene is TRBV20-1, the J gene TRBJ2-3; lacking DNA, the TRBD1 call made by TCRdb goes unchecked. Looked up from germline, CDR1 is DFQATT and CDR2 is SNEGSKA (reference sequence). The CDR3 sequence is 16 residues long. This chain's CDR3 is CSARDLLAGGTDTQYF.

The chain has TRBV29-1 and TRBJ1-1. The CDR3 length is 13 residues. Per the germline V gene, CDR1 is SQVTM and CDR2 is ANQGSEA. CDR3 sequence: CSVDAGLNTEAFF.

The J gene is TRBJ2-1, the V gene TRBV6-6; with no DNA, the TCRdb D assignment of TRBD1 cannot be verified. Looked up from germline, CDR1 is MNHNY and CDR2 is SVGAGI (reference sequence). This CDR3 is 14 amino acids long. This CDR3 reads CASSPGGGDNEQFF.

The chain joins TRBV6-4 to TRBJ1-5. CDR1 MRHNA and CDR2 SNTAGT come from the germline V gene. The CDR3 covers 15 residues. CDR3 region: CASSPRGGGNQPQHF.